The entry that follows covers one TCR beta chain sequence. The CDR3 has 16 amino acids. Germline trimming cut 1 base from V and 9 bases from J; bases unmatched to any gene: 7. The V gene's germline CDR1 is LNHDA and CDR2 SQIVND (reference sequence). This specimen belongs to a study of OX40 agonist ivuxolimab in advanced cancers. Study in general: Aged about 20 to 80 with a mean of about 60 years, they were 82.7% male.

A history of autoimmune disease or systemic immunosuppression excluded patients. TCRdb keeps only in-frame clones here, not all; method: immunoSEQ multiplex PCR. The data contain over 65,000 clones, almost 85% of them singletons. Sequenced here: CD4+ or CD8+ T cells sorted from blood, sampled in a trial of the OX40 agonist ivuxolimab. The source of this sequence is an adult with an advanced solid tumor such as melanoma, head and neck, liver or kidney cancer. The rearrangement links TRBV19 to TRBJ2-1, with TRBD2 identical over 12 bases. CDR3 sequence reads: CASSIGASGRAGEQFF. DNA of the CDR3: TGTGCCAGTAGTATAGGGGCTAGCGGGAGGGCCGGTGAGCAGTTCTTC. The full variable domain, completed using reference TRBV19 and TRBJ2-1, is DGGITQSPKYLFRKEGQNVTLSCEQNLNHDAMYWYRQDPGQGLRLIYYSQIVNDFQKGDIAEGYSVSREKKESFPLTVTSAQKNPTAFYLCASSIGASGRAGEQFFGPGTRLTVL.